A selection of T cell receptor beta chains follows, all from one sample in a study of blood T cells in healthy people across ages. Each CDR3 protein is one row after TCRdb ran MiXCR on the 5' RACE reads. This sample has approximately 800,000 distinct CDR3 sequences; roughly 56% occur once, and the top ten carry under 30%. The sequenced sample was blood. These receptors all come from a man aged 40-50 years in good health. Both conserved end residues are part of each CDR3. A D gene is named only where the DNA matches it firmly. Clone size, where shown, is once, few, many, or a class for clones that have expanded.

14	TRBJ1-5	TRBV20-1	NA	NA	CSAKDLSGNQPQHF	TGCAGTGCTAAGGACCTTAGCGGCAATCAGCCCCAGCATTTT
13	TRBJ2-3	TRBV2	NA	NA	CASSEVRSDTQYF	TGTGCCAGCAGTGAAGTCAGATCAGATACGCAGTATTTT
14	TRBJ2-7	TRBV7-2	NA	NA	CASSLGLAPLEQYF	TGTGCCAGCAGCTTAGGGCTAGCCCCGCTCGAGCAGTACTTC
15	TRBJ2-7	TRBV5-1	TRBD1	NA	CASSYGQGGLYEQYF	TGCGCCAGCAGTTATGGACAGGGGGGTCTCTACGAGCAGTACTTC
13	TRBJ2-1	TRBV3-1	TRBD2	NA	CASSATSGEEQFF	TGTGCCAGCAGCGCGACTAGCGGGGAGGAGCAGTTCTTC
15	TRBJ2-7	TRBV13	TRBD1	NA	CASSSTGGASDEQYF	TGTGCCAGCAGCTCAACAGGGGGCGCTTCGGACGAGCAGTACTTC
14	TRBJ2-3	TRBV7-9	NA	once	CASSLVSFRDTQYF	TGTGCCAGCAGCCTCGTTTCTTTCCGGGATACGCAGTATTTT
17	TRBJ2-3	TRBV3-1	NA	once	CASSQDAASDYTDTQYF	TGTGCCAGCAGCCAAGATGCCGCGTCAGATTACACAGATACGCAGTATTTT
16	TRBJ2-2	TRBV7-3	NA	NA	CASSILPGVSTGELFF	TGTGCCAGCAGCATACTACCTGGGGTTAGCACCGGGGAGCTGTTTTTT
14	TRBJ2-7	TRBV20-1	TRBD2	NA	CSARGLAGQDEQYF	TGCAGTGCTAGAGGGCTAGCGGGACAAGACGAGCAGTACTTC
16	TRBJ2-5	TRBV6-1	NA	NA	CASSEGWDPPGETQYF	TGTGCCAGCAGTGAAGGGTGGGATCCTCCCGGGGAGACCCAGTACTTC
12	TRBJ2-5	TRBV20-1	NA	NA	CSANGISETQYF	TGCAGTGCTAATGGGATCTCGGAGACCCAGTACTTC
15	TRBJ2-6	TRBV6-2/TRBV6-3	NA	few	CASIRPGSRANVLTF	TGTGCCAGCATTAGACCGGGTTCTCGGGCCAACGTCCTGACTTTC
24	TRBJ2-6	TRBV10-3	TRBD1	NA	CAISEYLDLRGGEQGATGANVLTF	TGTGCCATCAGTGAATATCTGGACTTGAGGGGAGGAGAACAGGGGGCGACTGGGGCCAACGTCCTGACTTTC
17	TRBJ2-5	TRBV7-2	TRBD2	NA	CASSLAGLAGGSETQYF	TGTGCCAGCAGCTTAGCTGGTCTAGCGGGAGGGTCGGAGACCCAGTACTTC
12	TRBJ1-2	TRBV12-3/TRBV12-4	NA	NA	CASSGGVNGYTF	TGTGCCAGCAGTGGAGGAGTAAACGGCTACACCTTC
17	TRBJ2-2	TRBV7-6	TRBD1	NA	CASSSPRTGGDTGELFF	TGTGCCAGCAGCTCGCCAAGGACAGGGGGGGACACCGGGGAGCTGTTTTTT
18	TRBJ1-5	TRBV20-1	NA	NA	CSARERYRGNPPHQPQHF	TGCAGTGCTAGAGAGAGATATAGGGGGAATCCCCCGCATCAGCCCCAGCATTTT
15	TRBJ2-5	TRBV5-1	NA	NA	CASSFWAGHQETQYF	TGCGCCAGCAGCTTTTGGGCAGGCCACCAAGAGACCCAGTACTTC
14	TRBJ2-2	TRBV20-1	NA	once	CSANTLANTGELFF	TGCAGTGCCAATACACTGGCGAACACCGGGGAGCTGTTTTTT
17	TRBJ2-1	TRBV20-1	TRBD2	NA	CSARSSMGLAVWNEQFF	TGCAGTGCTCGAAGCTCGATGGGACTAGCGGTGTGGAATGAGCAGTTCTTC
17	TRBJ2-5	TRBV12-3/TRBV12-4	TRBD2	NA	CASSSLLLAGVGNEQYF	TGTGCCAGCAGTTCATTACTACTAGCGGGAGTTGGAAATGAGCAGTACTTC
15	TRBJ1-5	TRBV12-3/TRBV12-4	NA	NA	CASSPETGSWQPQHF	TGTGCCAGCAGTCCCGAGACAGGTTCTTGGCAGCCCCAGCATTTT
12	TRBJ1-2	TRBV20-1	NA	NA	CSADKQGLGYTF	TGCAGTGCTGATAAGCAGGGACTTGGCTACACCTTC
16	TRBJ2-7	TRBV7-4	TRBD2	many	CASSPQTSGNLYEQYF	TGTGCCAGCAGCCCACAGACTAGCGGGAACCTCTACGAGCAGTACTTC
12	TRBJ1-2	TRBV2	NA	NA	CAKNRGGSGYTF	TGTGCCAAGAACCGCGGGGGAAGTGGCTACACCTTC
14	TRBJ1-2	TRBV12-3/TRBV12-4	NA	NA	CASSLGRGQGSYTF	TGTGCCAGCAGTTTAGGGCGCGGCCAAGGAAGCTACACCTTC
17	TRBJ2-1	TRBV5-1	NA	few	CASSLEVTGSSYNEQFF	TGCGCCAGCAGCTTGGAGGTTACCGGTAGCTCCTACAATGAGCAGTTCTTC
13	TRBJ2-5	TRBV29-1	TRBD2	few	CSAKGTGGETQYF	TGCAGCGCAAAGGGGACGGGAGGGGAGACCCAGTACTTC
12	TRBJ2-7	TRBV11-2	NA	few	CASTSTGNEQYF	TGTGCCAGCACCTCAACAGGGAACGAGCAGTACTTC
15	TRBJ1-1	TRBV5-6	NA	NA	CASSLVGISNTEAFF	TGTGCCAGCAGCTTGGTGGGGATCTCGAACACTGAAGCTTTCTTT
11	TRBJ1-4	TRBV29-1	NA	many	CSVETNEKLFF	TGCAGCGTTGAAACTAATGAAAAACTGTTTTTT
14	TRBJ1-2	TRBV7-2	NA	once	CASSLEMAGAGYTF	TGTGCCAGCAGCTTAGAAATGGCAGGGGCGGGCTACACCTTC
15	TRBJ2-5	TRBV25-1	TRBD2	NA	CASSDRGEWGETQYF	TGTGCCAGCAGTGACCGGGGGGAATGGGGGGAGACCCAGTACTTC
17	TRBJ2-5	TRBV27	NA	NA	CASSPPREAGGPNEQYF	TGTGCCAGCAGCCCTCCCCGAGAAGCCGGGGGGCCCAATGAGCAGTACTTC
16	TRBJ2-4	TRBV6-2/TRBV6-3	NA	NA	CASSDTGFAAKNIQYF	TGTGCCAGCAGTGACACAGGGTTCGCGGCCAAAAACATTCAGTACTTC
14	TRBJ2-7	TRBV6-6	NA	NA	CASSYDFLGIEQYF	TGTGCCAGCAGTTACGACTTTTTGGGCATCGAGCAGTACTTC
14	TRBJ2-1	TRBV2	NA	few	CAGLSGSSYNEQFF	TGTGCCGGCCTGTCGGGGAGCTCCTACAATGAGCAGTTCTTC
13	TRBJ2-7	TRBV10-3	TRBD2	NA	CATTSGVSYEQYF	TGTGCCACAACTAGCGGGGTCTCCTACGAGCAGTACTTC
20	TRBJ1-5	TRBV5-1	TRBD1	NA	CACAHYGGQGWEWSNQPQHF	TGCGCCTGCGCGCACTATGGAGGACAGGGTTGGGAGTGGAGCAATCAGCCCCAGCATTTT
13	TRBJ2-3	TRBV24-1	NA	NA	CATEGQSTDTQYF	TGTGCCACCGAGGGGCAGTCCACAGATACGCAGTATTTT
17	TRBJ2-5	TRBV18	NA	NA	CASSPEERLFRQETQYF	TGTGCCAGCTCCCCCGAGGAGCGTTTATTCCGGCAAGAGACCCAGTACTTC
17	TRBJ2-1	TRBV7-2	NA	many	CASSFTPIAPRNNEQFF	TGTGCCAGCAGCTTCACCCCGATAGCTCCACGAAACAATGAGCAGTTCTTC
14	TRBJ2-5	TRBV5-1	NA	NA	CASTAGRLGETQYF	TGCGCCAGCACCGCGGGGCGGCTGGGTGAGACCCAGTACTTC
14	TRBJ2-3	TRBV20-1	NA	NA	CSARLARVTDTQYF	TGCAGTGCTAGACTCGCAAGGGTTACAGATACGCAGTATTTT
16	TRBJ2-1	TRBV3-1	NA	NA	CASSQELGVTYNEQFF	TGTGCCAGCAGCCAAGAACTTGGCGTAACCTACAATGAGCAGTTCTTC
13	TRBJ2-1	TRBV29-1	NA	NA	CSVDRGSYNEQFF	TGCAGCGTTGACCGCGGCTCCTACAATGAGCAGTTCTTC
14	TRBJ2-5	TRBV5-1	NA	few	CASKGTISQETQYF	TGCGCTAGCAAGGGGACCATCAGCCAAGAGACCCAGTACTTC
12	TRBJ2-4	TRBV2	NA	NA	CASSEGKFQKYF	TGTGCCAGCTCGGAGGGAAAGTTCCAAAAGTACTTC
16	TRBJ2-7	TRBV20-1	TRBD1	NA	CSARDFLGQSFHEQYF	TGCAGTGCTAGAGATTTTCTGGGACAGTCTTTCCACGAGCAGTACTTC
13	TRBJ1-1	TRBV3-1	NA	NA	CASSQGQGAEAFF	TGTGCCAGCAGCCAAGGGCAGGGTGCTGAAGCTTTCTTT
15	TRBJ2-1	TRBV24-1	NA	NA	CATSDRTASYNEQFF	TGTGCCACCAGTGACAGGACTGCCTCCTACAATGAGCAGTTCTTC
14	TRBJ2-4	TRBV5-1	TRBD1	few	CASSADREGNIQYF	TGCGCCAGCAGCGCAGACAGGGAAGGGAACATTCAGTACTTC
17	TRBJ2-4	TRBV11-2	TRBD1	NA	CASSGELRDSFSNIQYF	TGTGCCAGCAGCGGAGAGCTCCGGGACAGCTTCTCAAACATTCAGTACTTC
12	TRBJ2-1	TRBV28	NA	NA	CASSFGGTEQFF	TGTGCCAGCAGTTTTGGGGGGACAGAGCAGTTCTTC
13	TRBJ1-5	TRBV20-1	TRBD1	NA	CSAVDRGRQPQHF	TGCAGTGCCGTAGACAGGGGAAGGCAGCCCCAGCATTTT
15	TRBJ1-2	TRBV6-6	NA	NA	CASSSSLRGSYGYTF	TGTGCCAGCAGTTCCAGTCTCAGGGGATCCTATGGCTACACCTTC
14	TRBJ2-7	TRBV5-1	TRBD1	NA	CASGERGGGYEQYF	TGCGCCAGCGGAGAGAGAGGGGGCGGCTACGAGCAGTACTTC
16	TRBJ1-2	TRBV27	TRBD1	NA	CASSSTRTGLVYGYTF	TGTGCCAGCAGTTCTACCAGGACAGGGTTAGTCTATGGCTACACCTTC
14	TRBJ2-4	TRBV9	NA	NA	CASSVAGGKNIQYF	TGTGCCAGCAGCGTAGCGGGCGGCAAAAACATTCAGTACTTC